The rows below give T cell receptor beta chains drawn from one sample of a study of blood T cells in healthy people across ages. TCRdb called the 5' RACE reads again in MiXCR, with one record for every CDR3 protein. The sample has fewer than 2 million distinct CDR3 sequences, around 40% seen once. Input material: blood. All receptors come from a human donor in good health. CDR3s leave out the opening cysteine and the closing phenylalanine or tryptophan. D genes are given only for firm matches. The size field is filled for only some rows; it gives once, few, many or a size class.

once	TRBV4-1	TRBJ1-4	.	ASSQDKEGLNEKLF
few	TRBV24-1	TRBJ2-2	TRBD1	ATSDWDRDTGELF
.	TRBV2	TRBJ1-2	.	ASLDQGSGYT
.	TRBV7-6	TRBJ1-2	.	ASSPIGGAGYT
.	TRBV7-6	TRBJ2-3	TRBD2	ASSSGRGGLPDTQY
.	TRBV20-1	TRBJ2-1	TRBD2	SARVSSGFSYNEQF
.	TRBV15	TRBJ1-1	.	ATSGNIRDGTEAF
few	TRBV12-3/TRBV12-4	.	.	ASKPGPSGHEQY
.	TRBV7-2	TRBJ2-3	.	ASSLNARGGGDTQY
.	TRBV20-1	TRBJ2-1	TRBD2	SAIVTGGIVSYNEQF
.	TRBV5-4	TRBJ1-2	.	ASRSAGSNYGYT
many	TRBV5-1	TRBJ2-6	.	ASSNPGPSGANVLT
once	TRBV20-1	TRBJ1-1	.	SAPNLIFSRTEAF
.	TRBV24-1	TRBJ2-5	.	ATSAPGRGIQETQY
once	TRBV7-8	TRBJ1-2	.	ASSLLGAQDYGYT
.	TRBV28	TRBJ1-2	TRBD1	ASFGTVYGYT
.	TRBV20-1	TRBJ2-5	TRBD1	SARETGVSETQY
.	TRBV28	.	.	ASNLRGLDHEQY
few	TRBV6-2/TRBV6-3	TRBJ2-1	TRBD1	ASRRQDRASYNEQF
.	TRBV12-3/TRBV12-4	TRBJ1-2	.	ASRKAYGYT
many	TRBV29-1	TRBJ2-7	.	SVDGSSYEQY
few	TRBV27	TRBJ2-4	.	ASSAAGQRNIQY
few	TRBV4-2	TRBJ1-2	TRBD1	ASSPSRRGRDIKYGYT
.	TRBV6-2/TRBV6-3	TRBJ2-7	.	ACSYMDGSYEQY
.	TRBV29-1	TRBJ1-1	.	SVDSHGGRTESF
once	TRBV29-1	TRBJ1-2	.	SVARGVDYGYT
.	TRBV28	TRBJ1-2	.	ASRIQGGPFYGYT
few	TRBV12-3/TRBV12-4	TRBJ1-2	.	ASSPPVEGGYGYT
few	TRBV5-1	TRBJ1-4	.	ASSSTYTGDNEKLF
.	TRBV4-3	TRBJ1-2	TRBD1	ASSQVSQGAGGYT
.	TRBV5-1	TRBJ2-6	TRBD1	ASSWDGTDNVLT